This entry lists 4 T cell receptor beta chains sequenced from one sample in a study of CD8+ T cells in alopecia areata (dated by TCRdb to between 2018 and 2020). The time point label here, explained by the study, means: less than 30 weeks on oral tofacitinib. The sample's treatment or condition label, in plain terms: oral pan-JAK inhibitor, 5-10 mg twice daily. Library preparation was by the immunoSEQ multiplex PCR assay. For TCR sequencing, RNA was extracted from every sample and reverse transcribed into cDNA to serve as template. Imported from immuneACCESS, the table was reduced by TCRdb to in-frame sequences with V and J called. These copies leave out some clones; in studies compared against another copy, an unresolved V gene accounts for under half, and the cause of the remainder is not known. Counted in this sample were roughly 180,000 clones; about 48% of them appeared once. More than 10% of the sample belongs to the ten largest clones.

The sequencing used CD8+ T cells sorted from blood, collected at week 24, from a patient treated with tofacitinib. The receptors derive from a human donor with alopecia areata.

The rearrangement uses TRBV5-6 and TRBJ1-1; 9 nucleotides match TRBD1. CDR1 and CDR2 from the germline V gene are SGHDT and YYEEEE. This CDR3 spans 13 amino acids. Trimming took 4 bases from V and 8 from J; bases not matched to a gene: 6. The chain's CDR3 is CASSGDREREAFF. CDR3 in DNA: TGTGCCAGCAGCGGGGACAGGGAGCGGGAAGCTTTCTTT.

The genes are TRBV5-1 and TRBJ2-5; TRBD2 agrees at 10 bases. In germline, CDR1 is SGHRS, CDR2 YFSETQ. The CDR3 sequence is 16 residues long. Trimming at V came to 1 base and at J to 3 bases, leaving 6 bases not matched to a gene. The CDR3 DNA sequence: TGCGCCAGCAGCTTGACATGGACTAGCGGCAAAGAGACCCAGTACTTC. It yields the protein CASSLTWTSGKETQYF.

V and J are TRBV7-9 and TRBJ1-1; D is unresolved. CDR1 SEHNR and CDR2 FQNEAQ come from the germline V gene (reference sequence). The V gene lost 1 base and the J gene lost 7 bases, with 13 bases spanning the gap. This CDR3 has 14 amino acids. The CDR3 spells CASSLVGSLGEAFF. Here the CDR3 DNA reads TGTGCCAGCAGCTTAGTGGGGAGTTTGGGTGAAGCTTTCTTT.

V gene TRBV7-9 combines with J gene TRBJ2-7, with 9 bases fitting TRBD1. The CDR3 spans 15 residues. V shed 5 bases, J shed 2 bases, and the junction held 7 bases outside the gene matches. In germline, CDR1 is SEHNR, CDR2 FQNEAQ (reference sequence). The CDR3 reads CASSPDRGHPYEQYF. The CDR3 DNA follows: TGTGCCAGCAGCCCGGACAGGGGCCACCCCTACGAGCAGTACTTC. Combining the CDR3 with reference TRBV7-9 and TRBJ2-7 gives the whole variable domain DTGVSQNPRHKITKRGQNVTFRCDPISEHNRLYWYRQTLGQGPEFLTYFQNEAQLEKSRLLSDRFSAERPKGSFSTLEIQRTEQGDSAMYLCASSPDRGHPYEQYFGPGTRLTVT.